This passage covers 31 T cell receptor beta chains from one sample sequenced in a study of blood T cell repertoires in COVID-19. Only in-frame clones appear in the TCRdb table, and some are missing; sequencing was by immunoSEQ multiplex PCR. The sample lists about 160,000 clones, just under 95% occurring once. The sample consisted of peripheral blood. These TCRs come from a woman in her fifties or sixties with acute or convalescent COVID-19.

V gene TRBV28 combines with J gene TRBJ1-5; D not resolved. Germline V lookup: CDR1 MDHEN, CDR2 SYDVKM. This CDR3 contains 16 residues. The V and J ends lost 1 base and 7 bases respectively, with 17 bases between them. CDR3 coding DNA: TGTGCCAGCAGTTTATCATCGGGTTCTAATAAACAGCCCCAGCATTTT. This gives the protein CASSLSSGSNKQPQHF.

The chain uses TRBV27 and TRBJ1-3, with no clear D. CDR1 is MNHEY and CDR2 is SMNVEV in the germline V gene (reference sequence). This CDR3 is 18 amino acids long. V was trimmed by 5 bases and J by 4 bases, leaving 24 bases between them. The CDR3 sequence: CASSPHHPYLSPGNTIYF. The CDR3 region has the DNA TGTGCCAGCAGTCCACATCACCCATATTTGTCTCCCGGAAACACCATATATTTT.

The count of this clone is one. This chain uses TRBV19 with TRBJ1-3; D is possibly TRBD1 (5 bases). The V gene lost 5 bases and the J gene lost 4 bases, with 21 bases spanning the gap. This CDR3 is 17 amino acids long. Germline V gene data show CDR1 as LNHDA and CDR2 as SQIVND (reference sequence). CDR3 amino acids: CASSQVWGLPFGNTIYF. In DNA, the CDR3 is TGTGCCAGTAGTCAGGTTTGGGGCCTACCCTTCGGAAACACCATATATTTT.

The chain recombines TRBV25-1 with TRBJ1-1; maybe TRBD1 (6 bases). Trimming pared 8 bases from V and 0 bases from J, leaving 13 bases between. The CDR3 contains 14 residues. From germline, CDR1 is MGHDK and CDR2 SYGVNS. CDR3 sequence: CASGRGGVNTEAFF. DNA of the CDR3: TGTGCCAGCGGGCGGGGGGGCGTGAACACTGAAGCTTTCTTT. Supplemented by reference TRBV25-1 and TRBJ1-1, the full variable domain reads EADIYQTPRYLVIGTGKKITLECSQTMGHDKMYWYQQDPGMELHLIHYSYGVNSTEKGDLSSESTVSRIRTEHFPLTLESARPSHTSQYLCASGRGGVNTEAFFGQGTRLTVV.

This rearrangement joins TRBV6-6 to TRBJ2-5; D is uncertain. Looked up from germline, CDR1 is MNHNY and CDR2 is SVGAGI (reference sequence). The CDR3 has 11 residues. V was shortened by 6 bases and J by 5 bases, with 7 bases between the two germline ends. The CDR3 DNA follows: TGTGCCAGCAGATCAATTGAGACCCAGTACTTC. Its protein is CASRSIETQYF.

The DNA for the CDR3 is TGCGCCAGCAGAACTAAGGACAGGAGCACTGAAGCTTTCTTT. This sequence encodes CASRTKDRSTEAFF. The genes are TRBV5-1 and TRBJ1-1; 7 nucleotides match TRBD1. Germline values: CDR1 SGHRS, CDR2 YFSETQ. The CDR3 length is 14 residues. V shed 5 bases, J shed 4 bases, and the junction held 8 bases outside the gene matches.

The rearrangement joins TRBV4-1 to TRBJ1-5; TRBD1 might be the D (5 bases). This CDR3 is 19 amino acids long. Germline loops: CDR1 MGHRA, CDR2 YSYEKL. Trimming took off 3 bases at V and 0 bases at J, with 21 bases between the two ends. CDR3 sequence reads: CASSHSPDGTFYSNQPQHF. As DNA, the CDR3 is TGCGCCAGCAGCCATTCTCCGGACGGGACTTTTTATAGCAATCAGCCCCAGCATTTT.

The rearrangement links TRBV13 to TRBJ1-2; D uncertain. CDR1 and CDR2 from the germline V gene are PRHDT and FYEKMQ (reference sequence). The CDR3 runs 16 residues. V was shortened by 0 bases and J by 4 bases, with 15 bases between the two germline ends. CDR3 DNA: TGTGCCAGCAGCTTAGGCCTAGGTGTCAGCTCCTATGGCTACACCTTC. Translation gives CASSLGLGVSSYGYTF.

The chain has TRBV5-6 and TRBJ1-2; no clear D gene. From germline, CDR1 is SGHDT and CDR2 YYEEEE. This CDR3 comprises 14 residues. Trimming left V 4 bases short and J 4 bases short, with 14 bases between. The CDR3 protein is CASSPEAGGYGYTF. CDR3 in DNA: TGTGCCAGCAGCCCGGAAGCAGGAGGCTATGGCTACACCTTC.

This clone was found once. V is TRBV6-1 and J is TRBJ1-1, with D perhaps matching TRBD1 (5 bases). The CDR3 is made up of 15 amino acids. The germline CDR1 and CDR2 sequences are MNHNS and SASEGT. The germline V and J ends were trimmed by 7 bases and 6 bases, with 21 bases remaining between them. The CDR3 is CASMVGVFGGSEAFF. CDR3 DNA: TGTGCCAGCATGGTAGGGGTTTTCGGTGGGTCTGAAGCTTTCTTT.

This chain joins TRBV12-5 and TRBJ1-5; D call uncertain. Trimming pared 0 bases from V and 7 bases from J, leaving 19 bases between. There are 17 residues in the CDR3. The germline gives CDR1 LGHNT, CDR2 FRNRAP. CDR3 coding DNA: TGTGCTAGTGGTTTGGTAGTTGGGAGGGCCCAATACCAGCCCCAGCATTTT. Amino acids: CASGLVVGRAQYQPQHF. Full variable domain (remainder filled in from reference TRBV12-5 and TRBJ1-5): DARVTQTPRHKVTEMGQEVTMRCQPILGHNTVFWYRQTMMQGLELLAYFRNRAPLDDSGMPKDRFSAEMPDATLATLKIQPSEPRDSAVYFCASGLVVGRAQYQPQHFGDGTRLSIL.

The CDR3 DNA sequence: TGTGCCATCAGTGAGTCGGGGGGAGTCAACTATGGCTACACCTTC. Translated, it gives CAISESGGVNYGYTF. The rearrangement joins TRBV10-3 to TRBJ1-2, with D perhaps TRBD1 (5 bases). The CDR3 is 15 residues long. CDR1 is ENHRY and CDR2 is SYGVKD in the germline V gene. V was shortened by 0 bases and J by 2 bases, with 10 bases between the two germline ends.

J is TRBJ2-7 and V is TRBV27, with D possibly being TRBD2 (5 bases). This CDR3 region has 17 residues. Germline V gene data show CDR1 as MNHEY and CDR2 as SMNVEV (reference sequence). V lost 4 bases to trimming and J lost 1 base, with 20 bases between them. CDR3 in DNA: TGTGCCAGCAGTTCCAAACCGTCAGGACTGGTATCCTACGAGCAGTACTTC. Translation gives CASSSKPSGLVSYEQYF.

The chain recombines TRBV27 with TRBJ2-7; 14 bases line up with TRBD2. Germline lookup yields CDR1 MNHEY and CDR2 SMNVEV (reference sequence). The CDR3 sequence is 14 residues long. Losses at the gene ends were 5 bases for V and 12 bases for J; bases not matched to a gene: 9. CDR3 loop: CASSPGLAGATWYF. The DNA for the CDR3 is TGTGCCAGCAGTCCGGGACTAGCGGGGGCTACGTGGTACTTC.

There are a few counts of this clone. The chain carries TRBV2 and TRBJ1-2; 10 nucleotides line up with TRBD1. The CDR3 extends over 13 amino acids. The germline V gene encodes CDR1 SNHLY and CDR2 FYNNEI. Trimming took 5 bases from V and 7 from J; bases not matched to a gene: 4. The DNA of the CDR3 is TGTGCCAGCAGTCGACAGGGGGCAGGTGGCTACACCTTC. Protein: CASSRQGAGGYTF.

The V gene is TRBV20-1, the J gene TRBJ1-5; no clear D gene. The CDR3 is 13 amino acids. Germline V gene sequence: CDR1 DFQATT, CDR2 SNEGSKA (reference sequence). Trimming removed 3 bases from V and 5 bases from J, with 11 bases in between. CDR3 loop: CSASDFLDQPQHF. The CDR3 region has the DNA TGCAGTGCTAGTGATTTTCTTGATCAGCCCCAGCATTTT.

The DNA for the CDR3 is TGTGCCTGGAGTGTACCCCGAGGCGTCACTGAAGCTTTCTTT. Its protein product is CAWSVPRGVTEAFF. J is TRBJ1-1 and V is TRBV30; D ambiguous. CDR1 GTSNPN and CDR2 SVGIG come from the germline V gene (reference sequence). The CDR3 spans 14 residues. V was cut by 0 bases and J by 4 bases, with 12 bases left in between.

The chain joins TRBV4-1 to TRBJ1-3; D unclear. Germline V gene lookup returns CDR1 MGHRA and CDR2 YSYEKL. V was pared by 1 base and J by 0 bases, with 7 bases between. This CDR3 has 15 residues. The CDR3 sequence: CASSQGPSSGNTIYF. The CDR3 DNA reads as TGCGCCAGCAGCCAAGGTCCTAGCTCTGGAAACACCATATATTTT.

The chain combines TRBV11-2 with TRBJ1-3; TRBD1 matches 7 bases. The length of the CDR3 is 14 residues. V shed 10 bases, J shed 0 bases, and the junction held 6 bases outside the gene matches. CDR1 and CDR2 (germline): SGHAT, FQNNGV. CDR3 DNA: TGTGCCACCGGCGGGACAGCCTCTGGAAACACCATATATTTT. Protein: CATGGTASGNTIYF.

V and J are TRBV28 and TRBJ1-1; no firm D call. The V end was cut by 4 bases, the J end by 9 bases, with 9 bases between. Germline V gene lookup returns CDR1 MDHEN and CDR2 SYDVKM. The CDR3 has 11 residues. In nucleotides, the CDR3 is TGTGCCAGCAGTTCGTCCAGGAAAGCTTTCTTT. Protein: CASSSSRKAFF. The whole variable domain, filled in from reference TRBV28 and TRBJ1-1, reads DVKVTQSSRYLVKRTGEKVFLECVQDMDHENMFWYRQDPGLGLRLIYFSYDVKMKEKGDIPEGYSVSREKKERFSLILESASTNQTSMYLCASSSSRKAFFGQGTRLTVV.

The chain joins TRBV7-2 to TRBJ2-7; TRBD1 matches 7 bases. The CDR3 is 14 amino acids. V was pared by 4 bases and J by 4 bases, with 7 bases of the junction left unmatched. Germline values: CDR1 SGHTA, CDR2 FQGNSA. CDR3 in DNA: TGTGCCAGCAGCTCCTTGGACAGGTGGTACGAGCAGTACTTC. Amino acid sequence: CASSSLDRWYEQYF.

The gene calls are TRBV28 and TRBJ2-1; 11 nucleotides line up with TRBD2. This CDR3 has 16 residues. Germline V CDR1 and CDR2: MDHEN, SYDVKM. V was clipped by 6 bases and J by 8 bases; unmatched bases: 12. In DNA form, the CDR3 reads TGTGCCAGCAGCCTGGAATTAGCGGGAGGGATGGATGAGCAGTTCTTC. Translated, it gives CASSLELAGGMDEQFF.

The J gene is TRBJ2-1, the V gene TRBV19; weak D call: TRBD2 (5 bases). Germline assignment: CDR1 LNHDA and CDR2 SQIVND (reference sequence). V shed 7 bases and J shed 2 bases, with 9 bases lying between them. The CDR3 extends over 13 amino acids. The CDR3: CASKEETYNEQFF. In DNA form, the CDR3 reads TGTGCCAGTAAGGAGGAGACCTACAATGAGCAGTTCTTC.

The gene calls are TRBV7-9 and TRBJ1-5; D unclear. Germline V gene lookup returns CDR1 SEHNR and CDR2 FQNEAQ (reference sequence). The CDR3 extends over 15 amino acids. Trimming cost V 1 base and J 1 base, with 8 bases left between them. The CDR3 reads CASSLEGASNQPQHF. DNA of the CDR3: TGTGCCAGCAGCTTAGAAGGAGCAAGCAATCAGCCCCAGCATTTT.

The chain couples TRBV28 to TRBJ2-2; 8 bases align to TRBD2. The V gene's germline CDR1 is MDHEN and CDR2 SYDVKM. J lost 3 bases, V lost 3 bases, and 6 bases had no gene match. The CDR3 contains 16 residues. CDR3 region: CASSFGGRIYTGELFF. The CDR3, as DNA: TGTGCCAGCAGTTTCGGCGGGAGGATATACACCGGGGAGCTGTTTTTT.

CDR3 in DNA: TGTGCCAGCAGCCTCCCGACAGGGGTGGCACCCCTCCACTTT. Translated: CASSLPTGVAPLHF. The genes are TRBV3-1 (or the pseudogene TRBV3-2) and TRBJ1-6; 8 nucleotides match TRBD1. Germline V lookup: CDR1 LGHDT, CDR2 YNNKEL (reference sequence). J was trimmed by 11 bases and V by 4 bases; bases with no gene match: 7. This CDR3 comprises 14 residues.

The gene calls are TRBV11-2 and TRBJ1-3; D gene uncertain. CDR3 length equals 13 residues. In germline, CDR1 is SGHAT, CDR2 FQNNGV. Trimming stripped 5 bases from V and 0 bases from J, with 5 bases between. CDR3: CASSQDSGNTIYF. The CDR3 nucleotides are TGTGCCAGCAGCCAGGACTCTGGAAACACCATATATTTT. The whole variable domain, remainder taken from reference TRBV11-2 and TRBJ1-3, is EAGVAQSPRYKIIEKRQSVAFWCNPISGHATLYWYQQILGQGPKLLIQFQNNGVVDDSQLPKDRFSAERLKGVDSTLKIQPAKLEDSAVYLCASSQDSGNTIYFGEGSWLTVV.

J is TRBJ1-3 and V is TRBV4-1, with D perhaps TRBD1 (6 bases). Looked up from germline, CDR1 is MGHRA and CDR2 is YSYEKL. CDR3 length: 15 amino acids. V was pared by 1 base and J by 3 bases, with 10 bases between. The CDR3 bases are TGCGCCAGCAGCCAAGTCATCAGGGGTGGAAACACCATATATTTT. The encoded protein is CASSQVIRGGNTIYF.

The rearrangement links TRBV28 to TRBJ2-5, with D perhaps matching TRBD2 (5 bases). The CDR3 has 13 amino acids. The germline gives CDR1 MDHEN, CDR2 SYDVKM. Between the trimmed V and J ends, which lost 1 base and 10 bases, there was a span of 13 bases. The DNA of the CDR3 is TGTGCCAGCAGTTTATTCCCCTACGGGGACCAGTACTTC. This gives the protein CASSLFPYGDQYF.

The CDR3 DNA sequence: TGTGCCAGCAGCCTGGGCCCCTTACAGGGACGCTACACCTTC. It encodes CASSLGPLQGRYTF. The V gene is TRBV7-3, the J gene TRBJ1-2, with a tentative D call TRBD1 (6 bases). V lost 5 bases to trimming and J lost 9 bases, with 19 bases between them. The length of the CDR3 is 14 residues. Germline assignment: CDR1 SGHTA and CDR2 FQGTGA. Variable domain in full (rest from reference TRBV7-3 and TRBJ1-2): GAGVSQTPSNKVTEKGKYVELRCDPISGHTALYWYRQSLGQGPEFLIYFQGTGAADDSGLPNDRFFAVRPEGSVSTLKIQRTERGDSAVYLCASSLGPLQGRYTFGSGTRLTVV.

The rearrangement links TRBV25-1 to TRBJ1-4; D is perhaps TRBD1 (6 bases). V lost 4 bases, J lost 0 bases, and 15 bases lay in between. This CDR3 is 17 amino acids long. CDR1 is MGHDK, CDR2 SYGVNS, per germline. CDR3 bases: TGTGCCAGCAGTGGAGTGACAGGCCTTGCAACTAATGAAAAACTGTTTTTT. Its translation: CASSGVTGLATNEKLFF.